Here is one T cell receptor beta chain with its context. Its antigen is still unknown. Germline V gene data show CDR1 as SGHRS and CDR2 as YFSETQ. CDR3 length equals 16 residues. After removal of 1 base from V and 2 bases from J, the junction contained 5 bases not matched to a gene. TCRbeta library preparation incorporated unique molecular identifiers. TCRdb reanalysed the PCR reads using MiXCR and keeps one entry per CDR3 protein. This sample yields about 980,000 distinct CDR3 sequences, of which about 31% are seen a single time; 28% belongs to the top ten. This sample was taken from a study of T-cell reconstitution after alpha-beta-depleted transplantation in children. Broader study findings: About two months after transplant, alpha-beta T cells reportedly came from several hundred expanded graft clones. A year had passed since transplant, and T-cell counts and diversity by then came mostly from newly produced T cells. Diversity of TCRbeta at day 60 was high in some patients, arising from surviving recipient T cells and thymic progenitors.

The clonotype originates from a boy under three years old who had a stem cell transplant for SCID, so the T cells may come from the graft donor. This chain joins TRBV5-1 and TRBJ2-3; TRBD2 matches at 9 bases. The sample in question was PBMCs, mostly from graft donor cells, obtained 360 days after TCRalphabeta/CD19-depleted stem cell transplant. The CDR3, as DNA: TGCGCCAGCAGCTTGAATCTAGCGGGGTACACAGATACGCAGTATTTT. Protein: CASSLNLAGYTDTQYF.